Listed here are 13 T cell receptor beta chains from one sample, sequenced in a study of T cells expressing NK-cell markers. For each CDR3 protein, TCRdb gives one entry from its re-call of the 5' RACE reads, without DNA. The sample has almost 450,000 distinct CDR3 sequences, and its top ten clones hold roughly 8%. The source material was blood T cells: a sorted CD56 or NKG2C T cell subset, CD4+ or CD8+ T cells, or bulk PBMC T cells (not recorded which). The receptors stem from a woman between 18 and 70 years old in good health.

The chain combines TRBV6-5 with TRBJ2-4; the D call of TRBD2 rests on TCRdb alone, since no DNA is present to check it. The CDR3 sequence is 14 residues long. CDR1 MNHEY and CDR2 SVGAGI come from the germline V gene. The CDR3 protein is CASSYSGEENIQYF.

The J gene is TRBJ2-1, the V gene TRBV29-1; TCRdb calls TRBD2, which cannot be checked without DNA. The CDR3 spans 16 residues. Per the germline V gene, CDR1 is SQVTM and CDR2 is ANQGSEA. The CDR3 is CSVRTSGRLSYNEQFF.

The chain has TRBV7-6 and TRBJ2-1; the D call of TRBD1 rests on TCRdb alone, since no DNA is present to check it. The CDR3 spans 16 residues. Germline V CDR1 and CDR2: SGHVS, FNYEAQ. The CDR3 protein is CASSAAGTGGRNEQFF.

This chain links TRBV11-2 with TRBJ2-2; TCRdb's assignment of TRBD1 cannot be checked, as there is no DNA. The germline V gene encodes CDR1 SGHAT and CDR2 FQNNGV. CDR3 length: 14 amino acids. CDR3 loop: CASSRELRGGELFF.

The chain is built from TRBV6-5 and TRBJ2-1; TCRdb outputs TRBD2, but without DNA this stays unchecked. The CDR3 loop spans 16 amino acids. The germline V gene has CDR1 MNHEY and CDR2 SVGAGI. This CDR3 is CASSYLGTSGRNEQFF.

The chain employs TRBV7-2 and TRBJ1-2; TCRdb selects TRBD1, and the lack of DNA leaves this call unchecked. Germline values: CDR1 SGHTA, CDR2 FQGNSA. This CDR3 spans 15 amino acids. CDR3 loop: CASSTMTGGGGGYTF.

V gene TRBV5-6 combines with J gene TRBJ2-1; the TCRdb D gene call, TRBD1, has no DNA to confirm it. The V gene's germline CDR1 is SGHDT and CDR2 YYEEEE. The CDR3 extends over 14 amino acids. The chain's CDR3 is CASGRDRAYNEQFF.

The chain joins TRBV7-9 to TRBJ2-3; TCRdb designates TRBD1, a call that cannot be tested without DNA. Germline CDR1 is SEHNR and CDR2 is FQNEAQ (reference sequence). This CDR3 is built from 14 residues. The CDR3 sequence is CASSLHRVADTQYF.

The chain joins TRBV14 to TRBJ2-5; without DNA, the TCRdb call of TRBD2 cannot be checked. Germline V gives CDR1 SGHDN, CDR2 FVKESK. CDR3 length: 13 amino acids. The CDR3 region is CASSHARVETQYF.

The rearrangement links TRBV7-2 to TRBJ2-1; no DNA is available, so the TRBD2 call from TCRdb remains unchecked. CDR1 is SGHTA, CDR2 FQGNSA, per germline. This CDR3 is 14 amino acids long. This CDR3 is CASSLGVQGYEQFF.

The chain has TRBV7-9 and TRBJ1-5; TCRdb reports TRBD1, a call that lacks DNA to check it against. The CDR3 contains 14 residues. The germline V gene encodes CDR1 SEHNR and CDR2 FQNEAQ (reference sequence). CDR3 region: CASSLDRDHQPQHF.

This sequence joins TRBV20-1 and TRBJ2-7; TCRdb selects TRBD1, and the lack of DNA leaves this call unchecked. Germline V gene lookup returns CDR1 DFQATT and CDR2 SNEGSKA (reference sequence). This CDR3 has 15 amino acids. CDR3 in amino acids: CSARVAPDGAYEQYF.

This chain joins TRBV20-1 and TRBJ2-5. CDR1 DFQATT and CDR2 SNEGSKA come from the germline V gene (reference sequence). CDR3 size: 12 residues. CDR3 sequence: CSASYQEGTQYF.